This TCR beta chain is from a study of PD-L1 blockade in urothelial cancer. At the level of the study: About 85% of the 29 patients were men whose urothelial cancer was bladder-origin. Patients arrived having already received 0 to 3 prior chemotherapy regimens.

Sequencing was performed with immunoSEQ multiplex PCR; in TCRdb, only in-frame clones are kept and a portion is missing. The table has tens of thousands of clones, roughly four fifths seen once. V trimming: 5 bases; J trimming: 5 bases; junction bases outside the gene matches: 9. CDR3 length: 15 residues. Germline CDR1 is MNHEY and CDR2 is SMNVEV (reference sequence). Time point: pretreatment peripheral blood. This chain links TRBV27 with TRBJ2-5; 9 bases align to TRBD1. The input for sequencing was PBMCs, taken around atezolizumab (anti-PD-L1) treatment. This receptor was identified in a man aged 70-80 years with urothelial cancer. In DNA form, the CDR3 reads TGTGCCAGCAGTCCTCGGACAGGGGAGAGGGAGACCCAGTACTTC. Protein: CASSPRTGERETQYF.